A single sample is the source of the 28 T cell receptor beta chains below, sequenced in a study of blood T cell repertoires in COVID-19. Profiled with immunoSEQ multiplex PCR; TCRdb holds only in-frame clones, not every one. The repertoire includes under 90,000 clones, approximately 90% of them detected once, and 5.4% sits in the top ten. Sequencing was done on a sample of peripheral blood. These receptors were taken from a man in his 60s with acute or convalescent COVID-19.

In nucleotides, the CDR3 is TGTGCCAGCAGCACGACTCCCGGGGGAAGTTATTATGGCTACACCTTC. This codes for CASSTTPGGSYYGYTF. The chain joins TRBV7-3 to TRBJ1-2; D perhaps matches TRBD1 (5 bases). Germline V gene sequence: CDR1 SGHTA, CDR2 FQGTGA. The CDR3 covers 16 residues. Trimming pared 5 bases from V and 5 bases from J, leaving 21 bases between.

The rearrangement joins TRBV4-3 to TRBJ1-4; no definite D call. V lost 5 bases and J 4 bases, leaving 14 bases between the germline ends. CDR3 length: 15 amino acids. The germline V gene encodes CDR1 LGHNA and CDR2 YSLEER. The CDR3 loop reads CASSKNSLGNEKLFF. The CDR3 bases are TGCGCCAGCAGCAAAAACAGTCTTGGTAATGAAAAACTGTTTTTT.

The chain has TRBV7-2 and TRBJ2-1; TRBD1 is a possible D gene (6 bases). CDR3 length equals 14 residues. Trimming shortened V by 3 bases and J by 8 bases, and 14 bases separated the two germline ends. Germline CDR1 is SGHTA and CDR2 is FQGNSA. CDR3 nucleotide sequence: TGTGCCAGCAGCTTTACTACAGGGTTCCATGAGCAGTTCTTC. Protein: CASSFTTGFHEQFF.

This rearrangement joins TRBV29-1 to TRBJ2-7; TRBD1 might be the D (6 bases). Germline V gene lookup returns CDR1 SQVTM and CDR2 ANQGSEA. Trimming left V 4 bases short and J 2 bases short, with 12 bases between. The CDR3 sequence is 13 residues long. CDR3 coding DNA: TGCAGCGTTGCCCCACAGGGCCCCTACGAGCAGTACTTC. It translates to CSVAPQGPYEQYF.

The gene calls are TRBV30 and TRBJ1-1; perhaps TRBD1 as D (6 bases). Germline loops: CDR1 GTSNPN, CDR2 SVGIG (reference sequence). Trimming removed 7 bases at V and 4 bases at J, with 19 bases between. This CDR3 is built from 14 residues. The CDR3 sequence is CAYLSGGGGTEAFF. For the CDR3, the DNA is TGTGCCTACTTAAGCGGGGGAGGGGGCACTGAAGCTTTCTTT.

This chain joins TRBV2 and TRBJ1-1; D remains unclear. The V end was cut by 6 bases, the J end by 2 bases, with 13 bases between. Germline V lookup: CDR1 SNHLY, CDR2 FYNNEI. This CDR3 region has 14 residues. CDR3: CASSLTYANTEAFF. CDR3 nucleotide sequence: TGTGCCAGCAGCCTGACATACGCTAACACTGAAGCTTTCTTT. Based on the CDR3 plus reference TRBV2 and TRBJ1-1, the full variable domain is EPEVTQTPSHQVTQMGQEVILRCVPISNHLYFYWYRQILGQKVEFLVSFYNNEISEKSEIFDDQFSVERPDGSNFTLKIRSTKLEDSAMYFCASSLTYANTEAFFGQGTRLTVV.

The chain combines TRBV27 with TRBJ1-1, with D tentatively TRBD1 (5 bases). The CDR3 is 13 residues long. Per the germline V gene, CDR1 is MNHEY and CDR2 is SMNVEV (reference sequence). The ends were cut back, 2 bases at V and 8 bases at J, with 12 bases in the middle. The CDR3 coding sequence is TGTGCCAGCAGTTTAATTGCAGGGATCGAAGCTTTCTTT. This translates into CASSLIAGIEAFF.

CDR3: CASSPDRNQPQHF. The CDR3 DNA reads TGTGCCAGCAGTCCCGACAGGAATCAGCCCCAGCATTTT. The chain links TRBV6-5 to TRBJ1-5, with a weak D call TRBD1 (6 bases). Germline V lookup: CDR1 MNHEY, CDR2 SVGAGI. V was trimmed by 5 bases and J by 4 bases, leaving 9 bases between them. The length of the CDR3 is 13 residues.

V gene TRBV19 combines with J gene TRBJ2-3; D might be TRBD1 (5 bases). Trimming left V 0 bases short and J 2 bases short, with 12 bases between. This CDR3 region has 16 residues. Germline CDR1 reads LNHDA; CDR2 reads SQIVND (reference sequence). In DNA, the CDR3 is TGTGCCAGTAGTATAGAGCAGGGAAGGCTCACAGATACGCAGTATTTT. It specifies CASSIEQGRLTDTQYF.

CDR3 in DNA: TGTGCCAGCAGCTATCAACAGGGGGCGGGGGACGGCTACACCTTC. This translates into CASSYQQGAGDGYTF. The chain joins TRBV5-4 to TRBJ1-2, with 9 bases lining up with TRBD1. Per the germline V gene, CDR1 is SGHNT and CDR2 is YYREEE (reference sequence). The V segment lost 3 bases and the J segment 8 bases; nucleotides outside the gene matches: 11. This CDR3 has 15 residues.

The chain joins TRBV2 to TRBJ2-2; 8 bases line up with TRBD2. V trimming: 10 bases; J trimming: 4 bases; junction bases outside the gene matches: 8. The CDR3 contains 14 residues. Per the germline V gene, CDR1 is SNHLY and CDR2 is FYNNEI. CDR3 amino acids: CATYRGGSTGELFF. The CDR3 nucleotides are TGTGCCACCTACCGGGGGGGTTCCACCGGGGAGCTGTTTTTT.

The chain carries TRBV30 and TRBJ2-3; 8 positions agree with TRBD2. The J segment lost 6 bases and the V segment lost 2 bases, leaving 7 bases of the junction unmatched. The CDR3 loop spans 14 amino acids. Germline values: CDR1 GTSNPN, CDR2 SVGIG (reference sequence). CDR3 coding DNA: TGTGCCTGGAGTTATTCGGGGGGGGAGGATACGCAGTATTTT. It specifies CAWSYSGGEDTQYF.

The chain carries TRBV4-1 and TRBJ1-2; 8 nucleotides align to TRBD1. Germline V gene lookup returns CDR1 MGHRA and CDR2 YSYEKL. V was pared by 0 bases and J by 4 bases, with 1 base of the junction left unmatched. The CDR3 sequence is 14 residues long. The CDR3 region is CASSQDGQGYGYTF. CDR3 in DNA: TGCGCCAGCAGCCAAGATGGACAGGGCTATGGCTACACCTTC.

The rearrangement uses TRBV5-4 and TRBJ1-2, with 9 bases aligning to TRBD1. Germline V gene data show CDR1 as SGHNT and CDR2 as YYREEE (reference sequence). The CDR3 is made up of 15 amino acids. The junction had 12 bases not matched to a gene; V was cut back by 4 bases and J by 8 bases. This chain's CDR3 is CASSPGQGVSSGYTF. The CDR3 coding sequence is TGTGCCAGCAGCCCGGGACAGGGCGTTTCTTCGGGCTACACCTTC.

V gene TRBV12-3 or TRBV12-4 combines with J gene TRBJ2-7, with D possibly TRBD1 on 6 matching bases. V gave up 10 bases and J gave up 2 bases, with 9 bases separating them. This CDR3 has 11 residues. In nucleotides, the CDR3 is TGTGCCACGGCAGGGGCCTACGAGCAGTACTTC. Translating gives CATAGAYEQYF.

This chain connects TRBV19 to TRBJ2-5, with 11 bases identical to TRBD2. The CDR3 is 15 amino acids. The J segment lost 2 bases and the V segment lost 5 bases, leaving 4 bases of the junction unmatched. CDR1 is LNHDA, CDR2 SQIVND, per germline (reference sequence). The CDR3 here is CASSPSSGGQETQYF. The CDR3 nucleotides are TGTGCCAGTAGTCCTTCTAGCGGGGGGCAAGAGACCCAGTACTTC.

The CDR3 DNA is TGCGCCAGACACCGGGACAGCCAAGAGACCCAGTACTTC. The encoded protein is CARHRDSQETQYF. The rearrangement uses TRBV10-1 and TRBJ2-5; 7 bases align to TRBD1. CDR3 length: 13 residues. Germline lookup yields CDR1 WNHNN and CDR2 SYGVQD (reference sequence). The V gene end was trimmed by 9 bases and the J gene end by 1 base; junction bases not matched to a gene: 5.

This chain connects TRBV2 to TRBJ1-2, with unresolved D. Germline V gene lookup returns CDR1 SNHLY and CDR2 FYNNEI. V lost 8 bases to trimming and J lost 9 bases, with 7 bases between them. The CDR3 has 9 amino acids. The chain's CDR3 is CASGSRYTF. The CDR3 bases are TGTGCCAGCGGCTCCCGCTACACCTTC.

The CDR3 protein is CASSYGAGASSNQPQHF. The CDR3 DNA follows: TGTGCCAGCAGTTACGGGGCAGGGGCCTCTAGCAATCAGCCCCAGCATTTT. The V call is TRBV6-2 or TRBV6-3, the J call TRBJ1-5; weak D call: TRBD1 (6 bases). The CDR3 sequence is 17 residues long. Per germline, CDR1 MNHEY and CDR2 SVGEGT. Trimming pared 2 bases from V and 0 bases from J, leaving 14 bases between.

The rearrangement links TRBV25-1 to TRBJ2-7; D is perhaps TRBD1 (6 bases). The CDR3 covers 14 residues. V was trimmed by 1 base and J by 4 bases, leaving 11 bases between them. CDR1 and CDR2 from the germline V gene are MGHDK and SYGVNS. The CDR3 region is CASSESHREYEQYF. CDR3 nucleotide sequence: TGTGCCAGCAGTGAATCCCACAGGGAATACGAGCAGTACTTC.

The chain couples TRBV19 to TRBJ1-5; 9 bases are shared with TRBD1. The germline V gene encodes CDR1 LNHDA and CDR2 SQIVND (reference sequence). The V and J ends lost 5 bases and 7 bases, in that order; junction bases with no gene match: 6. The CDR3 extends over 14 amino acids. The CDR3 sequence is CASSLTGGGQPQHF. CDR3 in DNA: TGTGCCAGTAGTCTGACAGGGGGGGGGCAGCCCCAGCATTTT.

This clone was detected only once. CDR3 in DNA: TGCGCCAGCAGGCAAACAGGGGGCGATGGCTACACCTTC. Its translation: CASRQTGGDGYTF. This rearrangement joins TRBV4-1 to TRBJ1-2; 9 bases line up with TRBD1. With V trimmed by 6 bases and J by 6 bases, 5 bases remained unmatched. CDR1 and CDR2 from the germline V gene are MGHRA and YSYEKL. The CDR3 runs 13 residues.

The genes are TRBV14 and TRBJ2-7; tentative D call: TRBD1 (6 bases). The germline V gene has CDR1 SGHDN and CDR2 FVKESK. V dropped 3 bases and J dropped 2 bases, with 14 bases sitting between them. The length of the CDR3 is 15 residues. The DNA for the CDR3 is TGTGCCAGCAGCCAGCATGACAGGCTCCCCTACGAGCAGTACTTC. It codes for CASSQHDRLPYEQYF.

The chain employs TRBV6-6 and TRBJ1-2, with D possibly matching TRBD1 (5 bases). Trimming removed 7 bases at V and 6 bases at J, with 12 bases between. CDR1 is MNHNY and CDR2 is SVGAGI in the germline V gene (reference sequence). This CDR3 has 12 amino acids. CDR3: CASTQGGNGYTF. As DNA, the CDR3 is TGTGCCAGCACCCAGGGAGGTAATGGCTACACCTTC.

The chain has TRBV19 and TRBJ2-7, with D hard to call. Per the germline V gene, CDR1 is LNHDA and CDR2 is SQIVND (reference sequence). CDR3 length: 14 residues. The V end lost 1 base, the J end lost 2 bases, and 9 bases lay between the germline ends. In DNA, the CDR3 is TGTGCCAGTAGTATAGGGGCCGTGCCCTACGAGCAGTACTTC. As protein: CASSIGAVPYEQYF.

The gene calls are TRBV19 and TRBJ2-1; a possible D gene is TRBD1 (6 bases). CDR3 length: 18 residues. The V gene lost 1 base and the J gene lost 10 bases, with 26 bases spanning the gap. The germline V gene has CDR1 LNHDA and CDR2 SQIVND (reference sequence). This chain's CDR3 is CASSIVRQGPTIGSEQFF. CDR3 bases: TGTGCCAGTAGTATAGTTCGGCAGGGGCCCACGATCGGGTCGGAGCAGTTCTTC. Supplemented by reference TRBV19 and TRBJ2-1, the full variable domain reads DGGITQSPKYLFRKEGQNVTLSCEQNLNHDAMYWYRQDPGQGLRLIYYSQIVNDFQKGDIAEGYSVSREKKESFPLTVTSAQKNPTAFYLCASSIVRQGPTIGSEQFFGPGTRLTVL.

The gene calls are TRBV30 and TRBJ1-1; a weak D match, TRBD1 (6 bases). The germline CDR1 and CDR2 sequences are GTSNPN and SVGIG (reference sequence). This CDR3 region has 15 residues. V dropped 3 bases and J dropped 0 bases, with 14 bases sitting between them. Here the CDR3 DNA reads TGTGCCTGGAGGAAGGGGGGGGGTCTGAACACTGAAGCTTTCTTT. Protein product: CAWRKGGGLNTEAFF.

V gene TRBV5-4 combines with J gene TRBJ2-1; TRBD2 matches 12 bases. Germline lookup yields CDR1 SGHNT and CDR2 YYREEE (reference sequence). Trimming removed 6 bases from V and 10 bases from J; junction bases left unmatched: 8. This CDR3 spans 14 amino acids. CDR3 loop: CASTRTSGEIEQFF. The DNA of the CDR3 is TGTGCCAGCACGCGGACTAGCGGGGAGATAGAGCAGTTCTTC.